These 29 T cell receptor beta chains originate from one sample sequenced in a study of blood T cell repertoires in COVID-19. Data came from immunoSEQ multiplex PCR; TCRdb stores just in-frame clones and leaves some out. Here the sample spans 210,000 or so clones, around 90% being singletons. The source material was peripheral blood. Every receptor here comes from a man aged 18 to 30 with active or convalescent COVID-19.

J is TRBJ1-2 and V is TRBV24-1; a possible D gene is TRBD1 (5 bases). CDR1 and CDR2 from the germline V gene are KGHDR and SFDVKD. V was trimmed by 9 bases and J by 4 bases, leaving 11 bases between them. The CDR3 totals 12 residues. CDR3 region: CATGHPLYGYTF. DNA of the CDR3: TGTGCCACCGGACACCCTCTCTATGGCTACACCTTC.

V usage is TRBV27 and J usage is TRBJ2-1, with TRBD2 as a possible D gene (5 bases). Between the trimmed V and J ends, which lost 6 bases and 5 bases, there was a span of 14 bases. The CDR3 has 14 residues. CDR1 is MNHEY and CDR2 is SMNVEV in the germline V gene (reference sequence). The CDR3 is CASRRWEPNNEQFF. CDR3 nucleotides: TGTGCCAGCAGGCGTTGGGAGCCCAACAATGAGCAGTTCTTC.

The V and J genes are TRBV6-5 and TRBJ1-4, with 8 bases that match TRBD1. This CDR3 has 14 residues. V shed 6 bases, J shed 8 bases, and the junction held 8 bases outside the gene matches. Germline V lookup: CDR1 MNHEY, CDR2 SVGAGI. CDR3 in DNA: TGTGCCAGCAGGACGGGACAGGTTTACGAAAAACTGTTTTTT. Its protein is CASRTGQVYEKLFF.

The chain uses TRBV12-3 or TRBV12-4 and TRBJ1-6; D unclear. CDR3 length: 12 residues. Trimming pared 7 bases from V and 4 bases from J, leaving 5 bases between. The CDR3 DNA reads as TGTGCCAGCAAATCTTATAATTCACCCCTCCACTTT. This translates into CASKSYNSPLHF.

CDR3 nucleotides: TGTGCCTGGAGCGGAGCTAGCCGGCCAGATACGCAGTATTTT. Translating gives CAWSGASRPDTQYF. The rearrangement joins TRBV30 to TRBJ2-3; D might be TRBD2 (5 bases). With 3 bases removed from V and 4 bases from J, the gap between germline ends came to 14 bases. In germline, CDR1 is GTSNPN, CDR2 SVGIG (reference sequence). The CDR3 has 14 amino acids.

CDR3 region: CASSEVYFAGGRTGELFF. As DNA, the CDR3 is TGTGCCAGCAGCGAGGTCTATTTTGCGGGAGGGCGCACCGGGGAGCTGTTTTTT. The chain has TRBV9 and TRBJ2-2; 9 bases align to TRBD2. Trimming removed 3 bases from V and 4 bases from J; junction bases left unmatched: 13. There are 18 residues in the CDR3. Germline V gene data show CDR1 as SGDLS and CDR2 as YYNGEE.

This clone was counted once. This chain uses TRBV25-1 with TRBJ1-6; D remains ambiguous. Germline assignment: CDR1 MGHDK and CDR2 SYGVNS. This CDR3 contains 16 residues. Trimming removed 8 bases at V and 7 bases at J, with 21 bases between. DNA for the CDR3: TGTGCCAGCGGACCTATGGAGGCAGGAGACAATTCACCCCTCCACTTT. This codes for CASGPMEAGDNSPLHF.

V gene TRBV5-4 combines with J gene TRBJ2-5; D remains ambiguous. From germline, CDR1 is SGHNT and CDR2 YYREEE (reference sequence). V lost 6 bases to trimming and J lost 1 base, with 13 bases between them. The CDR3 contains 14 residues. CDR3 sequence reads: CASMSPGPQETQYF. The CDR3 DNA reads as TGTGCCAGCATGTCTCCAGGCCCCCAAGAGACCCAGTACTTC.

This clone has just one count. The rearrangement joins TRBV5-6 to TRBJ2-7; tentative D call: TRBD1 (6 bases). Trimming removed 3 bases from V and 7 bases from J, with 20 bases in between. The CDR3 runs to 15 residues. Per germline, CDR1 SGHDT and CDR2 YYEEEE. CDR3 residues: CASSWRTEITLEQYF. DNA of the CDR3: TGTGCCAGCAGCTGGCGGACAGAGATTACGTTAGAGCAGTACTTC. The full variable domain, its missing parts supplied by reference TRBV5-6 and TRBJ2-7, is DAGVTQSPTHLIKTRGQQVTLRCSPKSGHDTVSWYQQALGQGPQFIFQYYEEEERQRGNFPDRFSGHQFPNYSSELNVNALLLGDSALYLCASSWRTEITLEQYFGPGTRLTVT.

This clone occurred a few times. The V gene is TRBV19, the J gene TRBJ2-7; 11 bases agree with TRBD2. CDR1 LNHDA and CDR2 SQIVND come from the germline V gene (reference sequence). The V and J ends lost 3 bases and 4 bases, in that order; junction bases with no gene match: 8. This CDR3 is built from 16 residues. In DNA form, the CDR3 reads TGTGCCAGTAGTATTCAAATAGCGGGAGGGAGTTACGAGCAGTACTTC. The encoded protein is CASSIQIAGGSYEQYF.

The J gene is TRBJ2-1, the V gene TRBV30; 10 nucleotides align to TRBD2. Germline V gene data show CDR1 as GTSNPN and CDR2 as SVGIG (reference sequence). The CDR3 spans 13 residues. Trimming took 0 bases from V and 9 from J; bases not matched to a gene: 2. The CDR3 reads CAWSVVAGGEQFF. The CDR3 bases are TGTGCCTGGAGTGTAGTAGCGGGGGGTGAGCAGTTCTTC.

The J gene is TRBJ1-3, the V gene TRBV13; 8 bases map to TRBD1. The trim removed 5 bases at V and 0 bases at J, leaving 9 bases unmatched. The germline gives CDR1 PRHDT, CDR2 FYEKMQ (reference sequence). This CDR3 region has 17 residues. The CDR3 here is CASSLGQGASSGNTIYF. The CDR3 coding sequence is TGTGCCAGCAGCCTCGGACAGGGCGCGTCCTCTGGAAACACCATATATTTT.

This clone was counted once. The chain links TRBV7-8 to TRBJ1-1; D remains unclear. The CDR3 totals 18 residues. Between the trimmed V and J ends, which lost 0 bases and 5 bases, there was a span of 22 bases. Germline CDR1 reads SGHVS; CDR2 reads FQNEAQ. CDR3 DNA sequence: TGTGCCAGCAGCTTAGCGCTCGGGTTTCTCTCGCCCCGAACTGAAGCTTTCTTT. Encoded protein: CASSLALGFLSPRTEAFF.

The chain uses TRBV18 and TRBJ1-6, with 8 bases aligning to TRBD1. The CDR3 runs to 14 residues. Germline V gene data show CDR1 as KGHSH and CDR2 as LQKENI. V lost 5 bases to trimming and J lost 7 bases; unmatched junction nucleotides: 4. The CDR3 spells CASSKGQDNSPLHF. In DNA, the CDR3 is TGTGCCAGCTCAAAGGGACAGGACAATTCACCCCTCCACTTT.

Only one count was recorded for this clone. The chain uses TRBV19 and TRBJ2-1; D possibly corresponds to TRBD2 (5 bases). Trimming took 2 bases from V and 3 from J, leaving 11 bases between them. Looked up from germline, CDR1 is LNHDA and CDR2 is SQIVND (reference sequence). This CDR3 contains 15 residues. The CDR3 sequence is CASSISGASYNEQFF. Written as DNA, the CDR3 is TGTGCCAGTAGTATAAGCGGAGCCAGCTACAATGAGCAGTTCTTC.

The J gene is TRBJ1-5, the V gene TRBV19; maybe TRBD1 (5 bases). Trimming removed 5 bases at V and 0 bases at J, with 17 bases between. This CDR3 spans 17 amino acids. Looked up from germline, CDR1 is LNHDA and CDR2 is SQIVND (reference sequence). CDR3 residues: CASSESPGLYSNQPQHF. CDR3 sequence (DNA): TGTGCCAGTAGTGAGAGTCCGGGACTGTATAGCAATCAGCCCCAGCATTTT. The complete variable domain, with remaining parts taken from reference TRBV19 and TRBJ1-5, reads DGGITQSPKYLFRKEGQNVTLSCEQNLNHDAMYWYRQDPGQGLRLIYYSQIVNDFQKGDIAEGYSVSREKKESFPLTVTSAQKNPTAFYLCASSESPGLYSNQPQHFGDGTRLSIL.

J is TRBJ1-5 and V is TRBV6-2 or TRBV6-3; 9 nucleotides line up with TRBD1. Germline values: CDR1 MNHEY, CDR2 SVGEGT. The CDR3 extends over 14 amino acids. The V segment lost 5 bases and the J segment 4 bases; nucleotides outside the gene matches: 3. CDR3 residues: CASSNGQGNQPQHF. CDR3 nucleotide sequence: TGTGCCAGCAGTAATGGACAGGGGAATCAGCCCCAGCATTTT.

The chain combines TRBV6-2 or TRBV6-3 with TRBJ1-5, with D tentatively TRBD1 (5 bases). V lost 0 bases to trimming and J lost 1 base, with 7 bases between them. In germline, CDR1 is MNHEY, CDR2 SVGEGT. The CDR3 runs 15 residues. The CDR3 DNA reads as TGTGCCAGCAGTTACTCCCGACAGAGCAATCAGCCCCAGCATTTT. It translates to CASSYSRQSNQPQHF.

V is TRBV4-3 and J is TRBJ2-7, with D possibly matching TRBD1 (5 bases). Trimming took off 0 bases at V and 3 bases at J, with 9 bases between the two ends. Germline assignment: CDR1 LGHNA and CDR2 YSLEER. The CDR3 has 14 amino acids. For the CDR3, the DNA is TGCGCCAGCAGCCAAGACAGGGATGGCTACGAGCAGTACTTC. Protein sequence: CASSQDRDGYEQYF.

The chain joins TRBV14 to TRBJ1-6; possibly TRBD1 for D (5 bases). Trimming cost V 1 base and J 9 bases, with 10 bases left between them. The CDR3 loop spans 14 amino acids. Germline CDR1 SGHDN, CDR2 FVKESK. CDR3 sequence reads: CASSQVGGGSPLHF. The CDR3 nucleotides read TGTGCCAGCAGCCAAGTGGGGGGGGGTTCACCCCTCCACTTT.

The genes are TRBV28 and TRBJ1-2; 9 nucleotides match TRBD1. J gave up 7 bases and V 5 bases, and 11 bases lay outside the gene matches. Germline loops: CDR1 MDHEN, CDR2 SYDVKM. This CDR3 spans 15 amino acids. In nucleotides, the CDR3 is TGTGCCAGCAGTCCGCCGGGACAGGGTCTGGGTGGCTACACCTTC. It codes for CASSPPGQGLGGYTF.

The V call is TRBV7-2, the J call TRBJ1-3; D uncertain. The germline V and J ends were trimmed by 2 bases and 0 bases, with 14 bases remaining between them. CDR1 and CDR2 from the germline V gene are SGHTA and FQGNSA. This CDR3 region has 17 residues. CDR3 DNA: TGTGCCAGCAGCTTACCCCTCCCACCCAGCTCTGGAAACACCATATATTTT. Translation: CASSLPLPPSSGNTIYF.

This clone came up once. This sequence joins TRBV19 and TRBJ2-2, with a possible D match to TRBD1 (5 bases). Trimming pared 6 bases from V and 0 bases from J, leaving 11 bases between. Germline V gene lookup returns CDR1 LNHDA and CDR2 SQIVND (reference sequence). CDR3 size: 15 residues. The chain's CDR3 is CASRTPGTNTGELFF. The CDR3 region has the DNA TGTGCCAGTAGAACCCCAGGGACGAACACCGGGGAGCTGTTTTTT.

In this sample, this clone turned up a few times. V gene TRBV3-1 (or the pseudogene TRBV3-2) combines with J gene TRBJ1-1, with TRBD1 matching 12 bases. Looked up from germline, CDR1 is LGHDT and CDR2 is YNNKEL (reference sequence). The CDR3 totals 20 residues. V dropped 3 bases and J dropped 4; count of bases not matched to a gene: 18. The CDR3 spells CASSHPMGTGGHFTGTEAFF. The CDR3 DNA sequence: TGTGCCAGCAGCCACCCGATGGGGACAGGGGGCCATTTCACGGGCACTGAAGCTTTCTTT.

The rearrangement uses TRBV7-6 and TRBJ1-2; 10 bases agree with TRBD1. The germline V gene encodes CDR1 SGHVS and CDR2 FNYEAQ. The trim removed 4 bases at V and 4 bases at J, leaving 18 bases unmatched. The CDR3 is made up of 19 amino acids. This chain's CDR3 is CASSSIPGTGDPSPYGYTF. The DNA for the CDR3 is TGTGCCAGCAGCTCCATTCCCGGGACAGGGGATCCCTCACCCTATGGCTACACCTTC. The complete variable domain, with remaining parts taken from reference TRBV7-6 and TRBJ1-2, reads GAGVSQSPRYKVTKRGQDVALRCDPISGHVSLYWYRQALGQGPEFLTYFNYEAQQDKSGLPNDRFSAERPEGSISTLTIQRTEQRDSAMYRCASSSIPGTGDPSPYGYTFGSGTRLTVV.

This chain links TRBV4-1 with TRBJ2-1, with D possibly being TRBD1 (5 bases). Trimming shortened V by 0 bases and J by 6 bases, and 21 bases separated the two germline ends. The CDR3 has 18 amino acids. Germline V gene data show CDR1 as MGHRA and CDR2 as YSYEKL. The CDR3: CASSQDPMGQYKPNEQFF. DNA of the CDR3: TGCGCCAGCAGCCAAGATCCCATGGGGCAGTACAAGCCCAATGAGCAGTTCTTC.

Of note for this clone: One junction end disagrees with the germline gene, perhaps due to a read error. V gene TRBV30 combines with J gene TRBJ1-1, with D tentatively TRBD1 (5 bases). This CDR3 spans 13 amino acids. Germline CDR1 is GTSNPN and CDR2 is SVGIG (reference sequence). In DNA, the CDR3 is TGTGCCTGGAGTCAAGGGGAGGGAGACTCACGGCACTTT. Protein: CAWSQGEGDSRHF.

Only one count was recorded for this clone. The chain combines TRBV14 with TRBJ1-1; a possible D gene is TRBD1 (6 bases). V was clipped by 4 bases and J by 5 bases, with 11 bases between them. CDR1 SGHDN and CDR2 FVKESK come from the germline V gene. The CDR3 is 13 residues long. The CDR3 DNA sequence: TGTGCCAGCAGCCCCCAGGGGTGGACTGAAGCTTTCTTT. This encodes CASSPQGWTEAFF.

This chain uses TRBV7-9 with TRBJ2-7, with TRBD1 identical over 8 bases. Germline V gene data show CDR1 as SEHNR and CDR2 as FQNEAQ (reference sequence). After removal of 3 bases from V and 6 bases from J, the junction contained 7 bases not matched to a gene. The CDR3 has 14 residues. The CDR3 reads CASSFERQGSEQYF. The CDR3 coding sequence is TGTGCCAGCAGCTTTGAACGACAGGGGTCCGAGCAGTACTTC.